A selection of T cell receptor beta chains follows, all from one sample in a study of metastatic and nonmetastatic thyroid tumors. TCRdb re-analyzed the PCR reads through MiXCR. The data contain about 30,000 clones, 10% to 13% of them singletons. The specimen sequenced was blood. Source of these receptors: a female donor with papillary thyroid cancer or a benign thyroid nodule (not recorded which). Some clones in this sample may be carry-over from other donors' samples. Each CDR3 is given with its conserved first and last residue. The D gene is left open where the match is weak. Clone size is given for some rows only: seen once, a few or many times, or a class if the clone is expanded.

abundance | d_gene | j_gene | v_gene | CDR3aa | CDR3nt
many | . | TRBJ2-6 | TRBV30 | CAWSRGSYSGANVLTF | TGTGCCTGGAGTAGGGGCAGTTACTCTGGGGCCAACGTCCTGACTTTC
many | . | TRBJ2-7 | TRBV9 | CASSAEGIGEQYF | TGTGCCAGCAGCGCAGAAGGGATCGGGGAGCAGTACTTC
few | TRBD1 | TRBJ2-2 | TRBV12-5 | CASGSENRGHTGELFF | TGTGCTAGTGGTTCCGAAAACAGGGGGCACACCGGGGAGCTGTTTTTT
many | . | TRBJ2-7 | TRBV20-1 | CSASAETYEQYF | TGCAGTGCTAGTGCCGAAACCTACGAGCAGTACTTC
. | . | TRBJ1-5 | TRBV13 | CASSLHGEGDQPQHF | TGTGCCAGCAGCTTACATGGAGAGGGCGATCAGCCCCAGCATTTT
many | TRBD2 | TRBJ2-7 | TRBV4-2 | CASSRARGRAGGLDEQYF | TGTGCCAGCAGCCGGGCCCGGGGGCGAGCGGGAGGCCTTGACGAGCAGTACTTC
many | . | TRBJ2-1 | TRBV11-2 | CASRTGEPNYNEQFF | TGTGCCAGCAGGACCGGCGAACCGAACTACAATGAGCAGTTCTTC
many | . | TRBJ2-2 | TRBV6-5 | CASSLLETGPGELFF | TGTGCCAGCAGTTTACTCGAGACCGGGCCCGGGGAGCTGTTTTTT
many | . | TRBJ2-1 | TRBV5-8 | CASTAGARSYNEQFF | TGTGCCAGCACGGCAGGGGCGAGGTCCTACAATGAGCAGTTCTTC
many | . | TRBJ1-5 | TRBV6-1 | CASGEGDYSNQPQHF | TGTGCCAGCGGGGAGGGGGATTATAGCAATCAGCCCCAGCATTTT
many | . | TRBJ2-3 | TRBV7-6 | CASSDPVGARVGDTQYF | TGTGCCAGCAGCGACCCCGTGGGAGCAAGAGTAGGAGATACGCAGTATTTT
few | . | TRBJ1-3 | TRBV3-1 | CASSLRTTGPSGNTIYF | TGTGCCAGCAGCCTCCGGACGACTGGACCCTCTGGAAACACCATATATTTT
many | TRBD1 | TRBJ2-5 | TRBV6-2/TRBV6-3 | CASSYVDREAKETQYF | TGTGCCAGCAGTTACGTCGACAGGGAAGCAAAAGAGACCCAGTACTTC
. | . | TRBJ2-2 | TRBV5-1 | CASSLDAGPTGELFF | TGCGCCAGCAGCTTGGATGCAGGGCCCACCGGGGAGCTGTTTTTT
. | TRBD1 | TRBJ2-5 | TRBV28 | CASSPGQGRSQQETQYF | TGTGCCAGCAGTCCCGGACAGGGACGATCACAGCAAGAGACCCAGTACTTC
many | . | TRBJ2-3 | TRBV6-5 | CASSYSRGRGTQYF | TGTGCCAGCAGTTACTCGAGGGGGAGAGGAACGCAGTATTTT
many | . | TRBJ1-2 | TRBV2 | CASKEGRNYGYTF | TGTGCCAGCAAGGAGGGCCGTAACTATGGCTACACCTTC
many | . | TRBJ2-2 | TRBV7-3 | CASSINPNTGELFF | TGTGCCAGCAGCATTAACCCGAACACCGGGGAGCTGTTTTTT
many | . | TRBJ1-5 | TRBV12-3/TRBV12-4 | CASSFGNQPQHF | TGTGCCAGCAGTTTCGGAAATCAGCCCCAGCATTTT
few | TRBD2 | TRBJ2-3 | TRBV6-1 | CASSRPGGGTDTQYF | TGTGCCAGCAGCCGCCCGGGGGGGGGCACAGATACGCAGTATTTT
many | . | TRBJ1-5 | TRBV20-1 | CSARDLRVGTQPQHF | TGCAGTGCTAGAGATCTTAGGGTAGGGACTCAGCCCCAGCATTTT
few | . | TRBJ2-3 | TRBV25-1 | CASRSDTDKRDTQYF | TGTGCCAGCAGATCCGACACAGACAAAAGAGATACGCAGTATTTT
many | . | TRBJ2-7 | TRBV12-3/TRBV12-4 | CASSWRDPPGEQYF | TGTGCCAGCAGTTGGCGAGATCCTCCGGGGGAGCAGTACTTC
many | TRBD1 | TRBJ2-5 | TRBV18 | CASSSAGGRETQYF | TGTGCCAGCTCAAGTGCAGGGGGTCGGGAGACCCAGTACTTC
many | TRBD1 | TRBJ1-5 | TRBV6-1 | CASSEDWTGVSNQPQHF | TGTGCCAGCAGTGAAGATTGGACAGGAGTCAGCAATCAGCCCCAGCATTTT
few | . | TRBJ1-6 | TRBV10-3 | CAISYGDLGSPLHF | TGTGCCATCAGCTACGGGGATCTGGGTTCACCCCTCCACTTT
many | . | TRBJ2-3 | TRBV4-3 | CASSQDGTRTDTQYF | TGCGCCAGCAGCCAAGATGGGACGCGGACGGATACGCAGTATTTT
few | . | TRBJ1-6 | TRBV27 | CASSFLLGSTLHF | TGTGCCAGCAGTTTTTTATTGGGCTCTACCCTCCACTTT
many | TRBD1 | TRBJ2-5 | TRBV5-8 | CASSLRTGGLLETQYF | TGTGCCAGCAGCTTAAGGACAGGGGGATTGTTGGAGACCCAGTACTTC
many | TRBD2 | TRBJ2-3 | TRBV24-1 | CATSDSLGLAGVGTDTQYF | TGTGCCACCAGTGATTCCCTGGGACTAGCGGGAGTCGGCACAGATACGCAGTATTTT
many | TRBD1 | TRBJ1-1 | TRBV11-2 | CASSLQGAGNTEAFF | TGTGCCAGCAGCTTACAGGGGGCGGGGAACACTGAAGCTTTCTTT
many | . | TRBJ1-1 | TRBV4-3 | CASSQETAMNTEAFF | TGCGCCAGCAGCCAGGAGACAGCCATGAACACTGAAGCTTTCTTT
many | . | TRBJ2-5 | TRBV6-1 | CASSSFSETQYF | TGTGCCAGCAGTTCCTTCTCCGAGACCCAGTACTTC
many | TRBD2 | TRBJ2-3 | TRBV9 | CASSALAGGPYDTQYF | TGTGCCAGCAGCGCCCTAGCGGGAGGGCCTTACGATACGCAGTATTTT
many | . | TRBJ2-5 | TRBV18 | CASSPAGETQYF | TGTGCCAGCTCACCAGCAGGGGAGACCCAGTACTTC
many | TRBD1 | TRBJ2-3 | TRBV20-1 | CSANTGADTQYF | TGCAGTGCAAATACAGGGGCCGATACGCAGTATTTT
many | . | TRBJ2-2 | TRBV9 | CASSAPSSSSEENTGELFF | TGTGCCAGCAGCGCCCCCTCTTCTTCTAGCGAAGAGAACACCGGGGAGCTGTTTTTT
many | . | TRBJ2-7 | TRBV7-2 | CASSLRGAREQYF | TGTGCCAGCAGCTTACGGGGGGCACGGGAGCAGTACTTC
. | . | TRBJ1-3 | TRBV5-1 | CASSQAGASGNTIYF | TGCGCCAGCAGCCAGGCAGGGGCTTCTGGAAACACCATATATTTT
many | . | TRBJ1-1 | TRBV28 | CASSFWRMNTEAFF | TGTGCCAGCAGTTTTTGGCGGATGAACACTGAAGCTTTCTTT
. | TRBD2 | TRBJ2-3 | TRBV5-6 | CASSLGGRATDTQYF | TGTGCCAGCAGCTTGGGCGGGAGGGCCACAGATACGCAGTATTTT
many | . | TRBJ1-2 | TRBV7-3 | CASSNPGNGYTF | TGTGCCAGCAGTAACCCAGGGAATGGCTACACCTTC
many | TRBD1 | TRBJ1-3 | TRBV7-9 | CASSPGQGKFAIYF | TGTGCCAGCAGTCCGGGACAGGGGAAATTCGCCATATATTTT
. | . | TRBJ1-6 | TRBV19 | CASNTGRVGSPLHF | TGTGCCAGTAACACGGGAAGGGTCGGGTCACCCCTCCACTTT
few | . | TRBJ2-7 | TRBV11-1 | CASSPPRAYRSSYEQYF | TGTGCCAGCAGCCCCCCCAGGGCATATAGGAGCTCCTACGAGCAGTACTTC
. | TRBD1 | TRBJ1-2 | TRBV19 | CASRIPGQPYGGYTF | TGTGCCAGTAGAATTCCGGGACAGCCCTATGGTGGCTACACCTTC
medium-sized | . | TRBJ2-3 | TRBV7-2 | CASSLTDTQYF | TGTGCCAGCAGCTTAACAGATACGCAGTATTTT
. | TRBD2 | TRBJ2-3 | TRBV27 | CASSSRLAGGTDTQYF | TGTGCCAGCAGTTCCCGACTAGCGGGAGGAACAGATACGCAGTATTTT